Listed here are 25 T cell receptor beta chains from one sample, sequenced in a study of kidney transplant recipient with SARS-CoV-2 infection (dated by TCRdb to the early 2020s). The time point label of this sample denotes: pre-pandemic baseline sample and day 111 after first positive SARS-CoV-2 test. Sequencing was performed on an Illumina MiSeq. The public reads were reprocessed in TCRdb via fastp at Q25 and MiXCR, keeping in-frame beta chains. Duplicate CDR3 protein sequences are folded into a single record with the most common DNA and genes. For this sample there are approximately 250,000 distinct CDR3 sequences; under 30% appear just once. 7% to 8% of the sample rests with the top ten. The input for sequencing was a blood sample, taken at baseline and between days 110 and 120 from a kidney transplant recipient. Receptors were obtained from a young adult male patient who had COVID-19 and was a kidney transplant recipient. After a transplant, some T cells may be the graft donor's own cells.

This clonotype was detected ten times or more. This sequence joins TRBV28 and TRBJ2-1, with D possibly matching TRBD2 (5 bases). CDR1 and CDR2 from the germline V gene are MDHEN and SYDVKM. Between the trimmed V and J ends, which lost 8 bases and 9 bases, there was a span of 14 bases. The CDR3 is 12 amino acids. Here the CDR3 DNA reads TGTGCCAGCGGAATTAGCGAGGGTGAGCAGTTCTTC. Protein product: CASGISEGEQFF.

In regard to this clonotype: With a much larger clone just one base away, this may be a read error. The V and J genes are TRBV7-8 and TRBJ2-1, with D unresolved. This CDR3 is built from 16 residues. Germline V gene sequence: CDR1 SGHVS, CDR2 FQNEAQ. The CDR3: CASSPPRGVSCNEQFF. The CDR3, as DNA: TGTGCCAGCAGCCCGCCCCGCGGAGTCTCCTGCAATGAGCAGTTCTTC.

This clonotype has at least ten counts. V usage is TRBV7-9 and J usage is TRBJ1-6; 7 bases line up with TRBD1. The germline V gene encodes CDR1 SEHNR and CDR2 FQNEAQ (reference sequence). The length of the CDR3 is 15 residues. J was trimmed by 8 bases and V by 1 base; bases with no gene match: 5. The CDR3 sequence is CASSLGIRGDSPLHF. The CDR3 bases are TGTGCCAGCAGCTTAGGCATCAGGGGGGATTCACCCCTCCACTTT.

This clonotype came up many times. DNA for the CDR3: TGTGCCAGCAGGCCTGGGGCTGTTAATTCACCCCTCCACTTT. As protein: CASRPGAVNSPLHF. The V call is TRBV28, the J call TRBJ1-6; D is possibly TRBD1 (5 bases). Germline lookup yields CDR1 MDHEN and CDR2 SYDVKM. Trimming shortened V by 6 bases and J by 6 bases, and 12 bases separated the two germline ends. The CDR3 consists of 14 residues.

As for this clonotype: Just one base apart from a much larger clone, this may be a read error. V and J are TRBV5-1 and TRBJ2-7, with 7 bases lining up with TRBD1. The germline CDR1 and CDR2 sequences are SGHRS and YFSETQ. The CDR3 runs 15 residues. CDR3 loop: CTSSWGQLRSYEQYF. The CDR3 nucleotides read TGCACCAGCAGCTGGGGACAGCTAAGATCCTACGAGCAGTACTTC.

The rearrangement uses TRBV10-1 and TRBJ1-2; D is ambiguous. The CDR3 length is 17 residues. Germline V gene lookup returns CDR1 WNHNN and CDR2 SYGVQD (reference sequence). The V and J ends lost 5 bases and 4 bases respectively, with 23 bases between them. The CDR3 loop reads CASSSVERSRNTYGYTF. The CDR3 region has the DNA TGCGCCAGCAGTAGTGTCGAAAGATCGCGAAATACCTATGGCTACACCTTC.

This sequence joins TRBV19 and TRBJ2-1; TRBD2 aligns across 12 bases. Germline CDR1 reads LNHDA; CDR2 reads SQIVND (reference sequence). There are 16 residues in the CDR3. The V segment lost 3 bases and the J segment 6 bases; nucleotides outside the gene matches: 6. DNA of the CDR3: TGTGCCAGTAGTATTTCCCCTAGCGGGAGGGCCAATGAGCAGTTCTTC. Amino acid sequence: CASSISPSGRANEQFF. Using reference TRBV19 and TRBJ2-1 for the parts outside the CDR3, the full variable domain is DGGITQSPKYLFRKEGQNVTLSCEQNLNHDAMYWYRQDPGQGLRLIYYSQIVNDFQKGDIAEGYSVSREKKESFPLTVTSAQKNPTAFYLCASSISPSGRANEQFFGPGTRLTVL.

For this clonotype: One end of the junction varies from germline; a read error may be responsible. The V call is TRBV18, the J call TRBJ1-3; 7 bases match TRBD1. Germline lookup yields CDR1 KGHSH and CDR2 LQKENI. This CDR3 is built from 14 residues. CDR3 residues: CASSDRVPGNTIHF. The CDR3 DNA follows: TGTGCCAGCTCTGACAGGGTCCCTGGAAACACCATACATTTT.

Comment on this clonotype: This may be a read error: a much more frequent sequence differs by one nucleotide. J is TRBJ1-6 and V is TRBV6-5; the match to TRBD1 covers 8 bases. The CDR3 spans 17 residues. Germline CDR1 is MNHEY and CDR2 is SVGAGI. The CDR3, as DNA: TGTGCCGGCAGTTACAACATAGGACAACAGGGGGATTCACCCCTCCACTTT. Its protein product is CAGSYNIGQQGDSPLHF.

About this clonotype itself: A much larger clone differs from this one at a single base, so this may be a read error. V usage is TRBV29-1 and J usage is TRBJ1-2; a possible D gene is TRBD1 (6 bases). Trimming cost V 6 bases and J 4 bases, with 15 bases left between them. In germline, CDR1 is SQVTM, CDR2 ANQGSEA. CDR3 size: 13 residues. Here the CDR3 DNA reads TGCAGCGTCGAAACAGGGTCCTCCTATGGCTACACCTTC. Protein sequence: CSVETGSSYGYTF.

This clonotype was seen many times. The chain joins TRBV10-2 to TRBJ1-2; no reliable D call. The germline V gene encodes CDR1 WSHSY and CDR2 SAAADI. The V and J ends lost 5 bases and 4 bases respectively, with 23 bases between them. The CDR3 sequence is 17 residues long. The CDR3 protein is CASSFLFTSRKTYGYTF. CDR3 sequence (DNA): TGCGCCAGCAGTTTTTTGTTCACTTCTAGAAAGACCTATGGCTACACCTTC.

Comments on this clonotype: With a much larger clone just one base away, this may be a read error. The CDR3 sequence: CASSQWTSGRAEQHF. The CDR3 region has the DNA TGTGCCAGCAGCCAATGGACTAGCGGGAGGGCCGAGCAGCACTTC. This chain connects TRBV3-1 to TRBJ2-7; 15 positions agree with TRBD2. Per germline, CDR1 LGHDT and CDR2 YNNKEL (reference sequence). This CDR3 spans 15 amino acids.

In this sample, this clonotype turned up many times. The chain carries TRBV28 and TRBJ1-2; TRBD1 might be the D (6 bases). The CDR3 length is 15 residues. The germline CDR1 and CDR2 sequences are MDHEN and SYDVKM. Trimming removed 6 bases at V and 2 bases at J, with 16 bases between. CDR3 region: CASRSPGEHNYGYTF. The CDR3 DNA follows: TGTGCCAGCAGATCCCCAGGGGAGCACAACTATGGCTACACCTTC.

Of note for this clonotype: This may arise from a read error, as a much more abundant clone is one base away. The chain links TRBV10-3 to TRBJ2-1; weak D call: TRBD1 (6 bases). This CDR3 has 14 amino acids. The germline V gene has CDR1 ENHRY and CDR2 SYGVKD. V was shortened by 6 bases and J by 4 bases, with 13 bases between the two germline ends. The CDR3 reads CAIRTGSGYNEQFF. DNA for the CDR3: TGTGCCATCAGGACAGGTTCGGGGTACAATGAGCAGTTCTTC.

As to this clonotype: This likely traces to a read error, being one base from a far larger clone. This rearrangement joins TRBV7-6 to TRBJ1-1; no reliable D call. Trimming shortened V by 6 bases and J by 5 bases, and 10 bases separated the two germline ends. The V gene's germline CDR1 is SGHVS and CDR2 FNYEAQ. The CDR3 has 12 residues. CDR3 protein: CASSLLATEAFF. The CDR3 DNA reads TGTGCCAGCAGTCTCCTCGCAACTGAAGCTTTCTTT. Variable domain in full (rest from reference TRBV7-6 and TRBJ1-1): GAGVSQSPRYKVTKRGQDVALRCDPISGHVSLYWYRQALGQGPEFLTYFNYEAQQDKSGLPNDRFSAERPEGSISTLTIQRTEQRDSAMYRCASSLLATEAFFGQGTRLTVV.

On this clonotype: Given a much more abundant clone one base away, this may be a read error. This chain uses TRBV6-2 or TRBV6-3 with TRBJ2-7; 9 bases line up with TRBD2. The CDR3 extends over 15 amino acids. The V gene's germline CDR1 is MNHEY and CDR2 SVGEGT. The ends lost 4 bases at V and 5 bases at J; junction bases unmatched: 9. CDR3 sequence reads: CASSLLAGVVNEQYF. The CDR3 nucleotides read TGTGCCAGCAGTTTGTTAGCGGGAGTGGTCAACGAGCAGTACTTC.

This clonotype has just a few counts. The V call is TRBV7-6, the J call TRBJ2-6; D tentatively reads TRBD1 or TRBD2 (5 bases each). This CDR3 comprises 16 residues. Deletions cut 1 base from V and 2 bases from J, with 9 bases between. The germline gives CDR1 SGHVS, CDR2 FNYEAQ. DNA for the CDR3: TGTGCCAGCAGCTTAGTCAGAGGGGCTGGGGCCAACGTCCTGACTTTC. It encodes CASSLVRGAGANVLTF.

Points on this clonotype: A much larger clone differs by one base, so this may be a read error. The chain couples TRBV30 to TRBJ2-7; D is undetermined. This CDR3 is built from 16 residues. The germline V gene has CDR1 GTSNPN and CDR2 SVGIG (reference sequence). The chain's CDR3 is CARSVRLGWDSYEQYF. The CDR3 DNA reads TGTGCCAGGAGTGTACGTCTGGGGTGGGACTCCTACGAGCAGTACTTC.

This clonotype has at least ten counts. This chain links TRBV27 with TRBJ2-5, with D uncertain. Germline CDR1 and CDR2: MNHEY and SMNVEV (reference sequence). The CDR3 consists of 16 residues. V lost 4 bases, J lost 2 bases, and 17 bases lay in between. As DNA, the CDR3 is TGTGCCAGCAGTTGGAAAAGCCCCTTGTTTCAAGAGACCCAGTACTTC. This translates into CASSWKSPLFQETQYF.

This clonotype appeared many times. The rearrangement links TRBV3-1 to TRBJ2-7; possibly TRBD1 or TRBD2 for D (5 bases each). The V and J ends lost 2 bases and 0 bases respectively, with 14 bases between them. Germline V gives CDR1 LGHDT, CDR2 YNNKEL (reference sequence). This CDR3 is 16 amino acids long. The CDR3 DNA reads TGTGCCAGCAGCCAACCCTCCGGGGCGAGCTCCTACGAGCAGTACTTC. This encodes CASSQPSGASSYEQYF.

As to this clonotype: This could be a read error, since a much larger clone is one nucleotide away. The genes are TRBV18 and TRBJ2-4; 9 nucleotides match TRBD1. Germline values: CDR1 KGHSH, CDR2 LQKENI. This CDR3 has 16 amino acids. The chain's CDR3 is CASSPPGQGNGNTQYF. For the CDR3, the DNA is TGTGCCAGCTCGCCTCCGGGACAGGGAAATGGGAACACTCAGTACTTC.

This clonotype occurred many times. The V gene is TRBV3-1, the J gene TRBJ2-3; D is unclear. Germline V gene lookup returns CDR1 LGHDT and CDR2 YNNKEL (reference sequence). V was cut by 11 bases and J by 5 bases, with 29 bases left in between. The CDR3 has 17 residues. The CDR3, as DNA: TGTGCCGCAGCCAGGCCAATCCCATTTGTCATGCAAGATACGCAGTATTTT. Amino acids: CAAARPIPFVMQDTQYF.

This clonotype occurred once. CDR3 region: CASSIGAPISCLTGELFF. Written as DNA, the CDR3 is TGTGCCAGCAGCATTGGCGCTCCCATTTCATGCTTGACCGGGGAGCTGTTTTTT. J is TRBJ2-2 and V is TRBV3-1; D call uncertain. With 5 bases removed from V and 5 bases from J, the gap between germline ends came to 24 bases. Germline assignment: CDR1 LGHDT and CDR2 YNNKEL (reference sequence). The CDR3 is 18 amino acids.

Concerning this clonotype itself: The junction does not match germline at one end; this may be a read error. The V gene is TRBV19, the J gene TRBJ1-2; D gene ambiguous. The V gene's germline CDR1 is LNHDA and CDR2 SQIVND (reference sequence). The CDR3 contains 17 residues. CDR3 amino acids: CASSGYMTNRKTYGHTF. The CDR3 DNA reads as TGTGCCAGTAGTGGGTATATGACAAATCGAAAGACCTATGGCCACACCTTC.

This clonotype was detected many times. This sequence joins TRBV29-1 and TRBJ2-2; no clear D gene. Germline assignment: CDR1 SQVTM and CDR2 ANQGSEA. The germline V and J ends were trimmed by 2 bases and 5 bases, with 0 bases remaining between them. The CDR3 is 10 residues long. For the CDR3, the DNA is TGCAGCGTTGAAACCGGGGAGCTGTTTTTT. Translating gives CSVETGELFF.